This entry concerns a single TCR beta chain. Its antigen is unknown. The entry originates in a study of OX40 agonist ivuxolimab in advanced cancers. Germline assignment: CDR1 SNHLY and CDR2 FYNNEI. Trimming shortened V by 8 bases and J by 0 bases, and 11 bases separated the two germline ends. The CDR3 runs to 13 residues. The protocol was immunoSEQ multiplex PCR, while the TCRdb copy is restricted to in-frame clones and leaves out a portion. The data hold 100,000 or so clones, with about nine tenths observed a single time. Study-level findings and limits: Among the lowest peripheral clonal expansion occurred in 0.1-3.0 mg/kg partial responders. Nonresponders included some who also had low normalized T-cell clonal expansion.

This sequence originates from an adult with an advanced solid tumor such as melanoma, head and neck, liver or kidney cancer. The genes are TRBV2 and TRBJ2-7; tentative D call: TRBD2 (7 bases). The sequences come from CD4+ or CD8+ T cells sorted from blood, collected in a trial of the OX40 agonist ivuxolimab. This CDR3 reads CASLGGGSYEQYF. The CDR3 DNA sequence: TGTGCCAGCCTGGGAGGGGGCTCCTACGAGCAGTACTTC. Looking up the rest from reference TRBV2 and TRBJ2-7 gives the full variable domain: EPEVTQTPSHQVTQMGQEVILRCVPISNHLYFYWYRQILGQKVEFLVSFYNNEISEKSEIFDDQFSVERPDGSNFTLKIRSTKLEDSAMYFCASLGGGSYEQYFGPGTRLTVT.